This T cell receptor (beta chain) was observed in a study of beta chain features in type 1 diabetes. Germline CDR1 is MNHEY and CDR2 is SVGAGI. After removal of 5 bases from V and 3 bases from J, the junction contained 3 bases not matched to a gene. CDR3 length equals 14 residues. Without exception, sorted populations had purity beyond 98%. Isolated RNA was reverse transcribed in full, so expressed TCRB transcripts were sequenced. The data were produced by immunoSEQ multiplex PCR, yet TCRdb's version contains in-frame clones alone and is incomplete. The table lists around 240,000 clones, about 71% of them singletons.

The sequence came from a man aged 25-40 years in good health. Input material: naive CD4+ T cells from blood. This chain connects TRBV6-5 to TRBJ2-7, with 11 nucleotides matching TRBD2. Here the CDR3 DNA reads TGTGCCAGCAGTAGGGGACTAGCGGACTACGAGCAGTACTTC. It is translated as CASSRGLADYEQYF.